These 2 T cell receptor beta chains were all obtained from the same sample, sequenced in a study of T cell responses to AZD1222 COVID-19 vaccine. This table comes from immunoSEQ multiplex PCR, and its TCRdb copy is limited to in-frame clones, with some not included. The sample has 140,000 or so clones; about nine tenths are singletons. The specimen was peripheral blood, collected on day 0 of AZD1222 vaccination. The receptors derive from an adult in good health.

The rearrangement joins TRBV30 to TRBJ1-2; the D is unclear. The germline gives CDR1 GTSNPN, CDR2 SVGIG (reference sequence). Between the trimmed V and J ends, which lost 2 bases and 4 bases, there was a span of 11 bases. This CDR3 spans 13 amino acids. In DNA, the CDR3 is TGTGCCTGGAGTTTTGCTGCCGTCTATGGCTACACCTTC. Protein sequence: CAWSFAAVYGYTF.

The chain carries TRBV19 and TRBJ2-7; 9 bases agree with TRBD1. The CDR3 contains 16 residues. Germline V gives CDR1 LNHDA, CDR2 SQIVND (reference sequence). V lost 4 bases to trimming and J lost 0 bases; unmatched junction nucleotides: 7. DNA of the CDR3: TGTGCCAGTAGTACACTCCCGGGACAGGGCTCCTACGAGCAGTACTTC. Its translation is CASSTLPGQGSYEQYF. Filled out from reference TRBV19 and TRBJ2-7, the complete variable domain reads DGGITQSPKYLFRKEGQNVTLSCEQNLNHDAMYWYRQDPGQGLRLIYYSQIVNDFQKGDIAEGYSVSREKKESFPLTVTSAQKNPTAFYLCASSTLPGQGSYEQYFGPGTRLTVT.